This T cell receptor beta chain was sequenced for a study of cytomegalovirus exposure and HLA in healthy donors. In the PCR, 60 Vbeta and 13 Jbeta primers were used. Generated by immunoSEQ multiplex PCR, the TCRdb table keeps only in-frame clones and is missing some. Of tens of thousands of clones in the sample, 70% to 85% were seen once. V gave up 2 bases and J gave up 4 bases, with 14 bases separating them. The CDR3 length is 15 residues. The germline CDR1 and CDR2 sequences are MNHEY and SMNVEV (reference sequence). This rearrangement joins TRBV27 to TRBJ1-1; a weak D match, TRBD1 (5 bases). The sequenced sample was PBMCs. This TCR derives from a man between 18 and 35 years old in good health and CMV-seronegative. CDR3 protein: CASSLDSNRATEAFF. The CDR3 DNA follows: TGTGCCAGCAGTTTAGACAGTAATCGCGCCACTGAAGCTTTCTTT.